One sample yielded the 9 T cell receptor beta chains listed below, sequenced in a study of blood T cell repertoires in COVID-19. The protocol was immunoSEQ multiplex PCR, while the TCRdb copy is restricted to in-frame clones and leaves out a portion. In the table there are roughly 45,000 clones, 60% to 80% of which are singletons. Sample: peripheral blood. The source of these receptors is a woman between 70 and 85 years old with acute or convalescent COVID-19.

The rearrangement uses TRBV2 and TRBJ1-6, with D possibly TRBD1 on 5 matching bases. Trimming removed 7 bases at V and 7 bases at J, with 11 bases between. The CDR3 is 13 amino acids. CDR1 is SNHLY and CDR2 is FYNNEI in the germline V gene. In DNA, the CDR3 is TGTGCCAGCACTGGACAAGGAAATTCACCCCTCCACTTT. Encoded protein: CASTGQGNSPLHF.

The chain carries TRBV5-1 and TRBJ1-1, with 9 bases matching TRBD1. From germline, CDR1 is SGHRS and CDR2 YFSETQ. There are 19 residues in the CDR3. The V segment lost 4 bases and the J segment 0 bases; nucleotides outside the gene matches: 16. The CDR3, as DNA: TGCGCCAGCAGCCGTAACAGGGGGCTAGGACCGACGATGAACACTGAAGCTTTCTTT. Amino acids: CASSRNRGLGPTMNTEAFF.

In this sample, this clone turned up a few times. The V and J genes are TRBV2 and TRBJ1-5; TRBD1 might be the D (5 bases). This CDR3 spans 13 amino acids. CDR1 is SNHLY and CDR2 is FYNNEI in the germline V gene. V was cut by 4 bases and J by 5 bases, with 9 bases left in between. The CDR3 loop reads CASSADSHQPQHF. The CDR3 nucleotides read TGTGCCAGCAGTGCCGACAGTCATCAGCCCCAGCATTTT.

The chain links TRBV7-8 to TRBJ2-1, with TRBD1 identical over 8 bases. Germline V lookup: CDR1 SGHVS, CDR2 FQNEAQ. CDR3 length: 18 residues. V lost 4 bases and J lost 0; bases outside the gene matches: 11. The CDR3 nucleotides are TGTGCCAGCAGCTCGCGCCGCAGGGGGCCAGGCTCCTACAATGAGCAGTTCTTC. Translating gives CASSSRRRGPGSYNEQFF.

This clone has more than one count but fewer than ten. The V and J genes are TRBV15 and TRBJ1-2, with D perhaps TRBD1 (6 bases). Looked up from germline, CDR1 is LNHNV and CDR2 is YYDKDF (reference sequence). Trimming took 5 bases from V and 3 from J, leaving 10 bases between them. The CDR3 is made up of 13 amino acids. CDR3 in DNA: TGTGCCACCAGCGAAGGACAGCACTATGGCTACACCTTC. It encodes CATSEGQHYGYTF.

This clone was found a few times. The V and J genes are TRBV10-1 and TRBJ2-3, with TRBD2 identical over 9 bases. Germline V gene sequence: CDR1 WNHNN, CDR2 SYGVQD (reference sequence). The CDR3 sequence is 12 residues long. V was pared by 2 bases and J by 15 bases, with 6 bases of the junction left unmatched. Here the CDR3 reads CASSEGLAGEYF. The CDR3 nucleotides are TGCGCCAGCAGTGAGGGGTTAGCGGGAGAATATTTT.

The J gene is TRBJ2-1, the V gene TRBV2, with D possibly being TRBD1 (6 bases). This CDR3 contains 15 residues. Germline CDR1 SNHLY, CDR2 FYNNEI. Trimming shortened V by 3 bases and J by 6 bases, and 15 bases separated the two germline ends. CDR3 residues: CASSEQGKVLNEQFF. The CDR3, as DNA: TGTGCCAGCAGTGAGCAGGGGAAGGTCCTCAATGAGCAGTTCTTC.

V usage is TRBV7-3 and J usage is TRBJ2-5; 9 bases agree with TRBD2. In germline, CDR1 is SGHTA, CDR2 FQGTGA. The CDR3 contains 15 residues. The V gene end was trimmed by 2 bases and the J gene end by 5 bases; junction bases not matched to a gene: 6. CDR3 DNA sequence: TGTGCCAGCAGCTTAGGTCTAGCGGGGCTCGAGACCCAGTACTTC. It specifies CASSLGLAGLETQYF.

There are a few counts of this clone. This chain uses TRBV6-2 or TRBV6-3 with TRBJ1-5; D unclear. Germline lookup yields CDR1 MNHEY and CDR2 SVGEGT. Trimming pared 0 bases from V and 4 bases from J, leaving 7 bases between. The CDR3 loop spans 14 amino acids. The CDR3 here is CASSYSSGNQPQHF. CDR3 bases: TGTGCCAGCAGTTACTCGAGCGGGAATCAGCCCCAGCATTTT.